The next 20 T cell receptor beta chains were all read from a single sample in a study of identical twins (dated by TCRdb to 2016 to 2018). The library was generated by 5' RACE. TCRdb records Illumina HiSeq 2000 as the sequencer. TCRdb trimmed the raw reads at Q25, called clones with MiXCR and kept productive beta chains. All rows with the same CDR3 protein become a single entry with the most common DNA and genes. In all, the sample holds about 1.7 million distinct CDR3 sequences, and 32% of those were seen once. Roughly 0.3% of the sample is in the top ten clones. Sequencing used cord blood. The receptors come from a newborn girl in good health.

This chain connects TRBV5-1 to TRBJ2-7, with D unresolved. Germline values: CDR1 SGHRS, CDR2 YFSETQ. The CDR3 runs to 13 residues. V was clipped by 4 bases and J by 3 bases, with 11 bases between them. The DNA of the CDR3 is TGCGCCAGCAGCACCGTCGGAAGCTACGAGCAGTACTTC. This codes for CASSTVGSYEQYF.

The sample holds many counts of this clonotype. The chain is built from TRBV27 and TRBJ1-2, with D unresolved. The germline V gene has CDR1 MNHEY and CDR2 SMNVEV (reference sequence). The V end was cut by 4 bases, the J end by 1 base, with 10 bases between. This CDR3 contains 14 residues. The CDR3 DNA reads TGTGCCAGCAGTTCGATGGGCTTTAACTATGGCTACACCTTC. Translated: CASSSMGFNYGYTF.

This chain joins TRBV6-5 and TRBJ1-1; the D gene is possibly TRBD1 (5 bases). CDR3 size: 19 residues. Trimming left V 2 bases short and J 0 bases short, with 22 bases between. Per germline, CDR1 MNHEY and CDR2 SVGAGI. The CDR3 loop reads CASSYMWAGSVNMNTEAFF. The CDR3 DNA follows: TGTGCCAGCAGTTACATGTGGGCAGGGTCGGTTAATATGAACACTGAAGCTTTCTTT.

V usage is TRBV10-1 and J usage is TRBJ2-7; tentative D call: TRBD2 (5 bases). The CDR3 is 15 amino acids. V was shortened by 3 bases and J by 2 bases, with 14 bases between the two germline ends. Germline-derived CDR1 and CDR2 are WNHNN and SYGVQD (reference sequence). The CDR3 loop reads CASSEIPTRPYEQYF. Here the CDR3 DNA reads TGCGCCAGCAGTGAAATCCCTACTAGGCCCTACGAGCAGTACTTC.

The chain has TRBV10-3 and TRBJ1-6; possible D gene TRBD1, 6 bases. With 4 bases removed from V and 4 bases from J, the gap between germline ends came to 11 bases. This CDR3 spans 15 amino acids. From germline, CDR1 is ENHRY and CDR2 SYGVKD. This CDR3 is CAISARGEYNSPLHF. The CDR3 region has the DNA TGTGCCATCAGTGCGAGGGGGGAGTATAATTCACCCCTCCACTTT.

This chain links TRBV20-1 with TRBJ1-5; no reliable D call. The V end was cut by 3 bases, the J end by 5 bases, with 14 bases between. Germline-derived CDR1 and CDR2 are DFQATT and SNEGSKA (reference sequence). The CDR3 extends over 14 amino acids. The CDR3 DNA reads TGCAGTGCTAGGGACCGGAAGGAAGATCAGCCCCAGCATTTT. Protein product: CSARDRKEDQPQHF.

The V gene is TRBV5-6, the J gene TRBJ2-3; 11 bases map to TRBD2. The germline gives CDR1 SGHDT, CDR2 YYEEEE. The CDR3 runs to 17 residues. Trimming at V came to 1 base and at J to 5 bases, leaving 9 bases not matched to a gene. The CDR3 protein is CASSLLSGLAGGDTQYF. The CDR3, as DNA: TGTGCCAGCAGCTTGCTTTCGGGTCTAGCGGGAGGAGATACGCAGTATTTT.

With regard to this clonotype: Since the CDR3 does not end with the conserved phenylalanine or tryptophan, this likely comes from a read error. CDR3 amino acids: CSASWSIGGNTQYC. The CDR3 DNA reads as TGCAGTGCTAGTTGGTCCATAGGCGGGAATACGCAGTATTGT. This rearrangement joins TRBV20-1 to TRBJ2-3; D perhaps matches TRBD2 (6 bases). Germline assignment: CDR1 DFQATT and CDR2 SNEGSKA (reference sequence). V lost 3 bases, J lost 7 bases, and 17 bases lay in between. This CDR3 comprises 14 residues.

V is TRBV2 and J is TRBJ2-5, with 10 bases fitting TRBD2. The CDR3 is 15 residues long. Trimming at V came to 3 bases and at J to 11 bases, leaving 12 bases not matched to a gene. Germline CDR1 is SNHLY and CDR2 is FYNNEI. The CDR3: CASSETRLAGYKQYF. The CDR3 DNA reads as TGTGCCAGCAGTGAGACGCGACTAGCGGGCTACAAGCAGTACTTC.

The chain recombines TRBV5-1 with TRBJ1-1, with a weak D call TRBD1 (5 bases). The CDR3 is 18 residues long. From germline, CDR1 is SGHRS and CDR2 YFSETQ. The V end was cut by 2 bases, the J end by 0 bases, with 20 bases between. The CDR3 loop reads CASSFPIGTGILNTEAFF. The DNA for the CDR3 is TGCGCCAGCAGCTTCCCCATCGGCACAGGCATTTTGAACACTGAAGCTTTCTTT.

This clonotype has more than one count but fewer than ten. V is TRBV6-6 and J is TRBJ1-2; the D is unclear. Trimming took 6 bases from V and 4 from J, leaving 12 bases between them. Germline CDR1 reads MNHNY; CDR2 reads SVGAGI (reference sequence). CDR3 length: 13 amino acids. The CDR3 DNA reads as TGTGCCAGCAGCCACGACGGAGTCTATGGCTACACCTTC. Its translation: CASSHDGVYGYTF.

This clonotype was detected a few times. The V and J genes are TRBV5-1 and TRBJ2-7; a weak D match, TRBD2 (5 bases). This CDR3 is 13 amino acids long. Germline assignment: CDR1 SGHRS and CDR2 YFSETQ. Trimming removed 4 bases from V and 3 bases from J, with 11 bases in between. CDR3 in DNA: TGCGCCAGCAGCGGGGAGTCATTCTACGAGCAGTACTTC. It specifies CASSGESFYEQYF.

This clonotype was picked up a small number of times. The CDR3 nucleotides read TGTGCCAGCAGAAACTGGTCGAGGAATGAGCAGTTCTTC. It yields the protein CASRNWSRNEQFF. The V gene is TRBV12-3 or TRBV12-4, the J gene TRBJ2-1; D is unresolved. The V gene lost 6 bases and the J gene lost 7 bases, with 13 bases spanning the gap. The CDR3 is made up of 13 amino acids.

This chain joins TRBV7-6 and TRBJ2-3, with D possibly being TRBD2 (5 bases). Germline V lookup: CDR1 SGHVS, CDR2 FNYEAQ. The ends were cut back, 1 base at V and 6 bases at J, with 14 bases in the middle. CDR3 length: 15 amino acids. Here the CDR3 DNA reads TGTGCCAGCAGCTTAGTGGGTCGTCGAGGGGATACGCAGTATTTT. Translating gives CASSLVGRRGDTQYF.

This chain connects TRBV6-1 to TRBJ2-1; D may be TRBD2 (5 bases). Germline CDR1 and CDR2: MNHNS and SASEGT. The germline V and J ends were trimmed by 7 bases and 4 bases, with 14 bases remaining between them. The CDR3 loop spans 14 amino acids. Here the CDR3 DNA reads TGTGCCAGCACTCTGGCTAGCCAATACAATGAGCAGTTCTTC. Translated: CASTLASQYNEQFF.

This clonotype occurred a few times. The chain combines TRBV4-2 with TRBJ2-5, with no clear D. CDR1 and CDR2 from the germline V gene are LGHNA and YNFKEQ. The CDR3 totals 15 residues. The ends were cut back, 4 bases at V and 5 bases at J, with 17 bases in the middle. The CDR3 reads CASSLEKDPRETQYF. CDR3 DNA: TGTGCCAGCAGCCTAGAAAAGGACCCGCGGGAGACCCAGTACTTC.

The genes are TRBV5-6 and TRBJ1-5; the match to TRBD1 covers 11 bases. V was pared by 4 bases and J by 2 bases, with 8 bases of the junction left unmatched. The CDR3 runs to 17 residues. CDR1 SGHDT and CDR2 YYEEEE come from the germline V gene. The CDR3 nucleotides are TGTGCCAGCAGCATTGCCCGGGACAGGGGGGGCAATCAGCCCCAGCATTTT. The encoded protein is CASSIARDRGGNQPQHF.

This clonotype was counted between two and nine times. V gene TRBV5-1 combines with J gene TRBJ2-3, with D unclear. Germline V gene lookup returns CDR1 SGHRS and CDR2 YFSETQ. CDR3 size: 14 residues. Trimming took 1 base from V and 5 from J, leaving 11 bases between them. The CDR3 coding sequence is TGCGCCAGCAGCTTGCGCCCCCGGGTAGATACGCAGTATTTT. As protein: CASSLRPRVDTQYF.

This chain connects TRBV3-1 to TRBJ2-1; possibly TRBD1 for D (5 bases). Germline CDR1 reads LGHDT; CDR2 reads YNNKEL (reference sequence). The length of the CDR3 is 13 residues. Trimming stripped 4 bases from V and 10 bases from J, with 14 bases between. The CDR3 here is CASSPTLGVEQFF. In nucleotides, the CDR3 is TGTGCCAGCAGCCCCACGCTAGGGGTCGAGCAGTTCTTC.

This rearrangement joins TRBV24-1 to TRBJ1-5, with 7 nucleotides matching TRBD1. The V segment lost 2 bases and the J segment 4 bases; nucleotides outside the gene matches: 1. Looked up from germline, CDR1 is KGHDR and CDR2 is SFDVKD. This CDR3 has 14 amino acids. CDR3 loop: CATSDSGQNQPQHF. CDR3 sequence (DNA): TGTGCCACCAGTGATTCGGGACAGAATCAGCCCCAGCATTTT.